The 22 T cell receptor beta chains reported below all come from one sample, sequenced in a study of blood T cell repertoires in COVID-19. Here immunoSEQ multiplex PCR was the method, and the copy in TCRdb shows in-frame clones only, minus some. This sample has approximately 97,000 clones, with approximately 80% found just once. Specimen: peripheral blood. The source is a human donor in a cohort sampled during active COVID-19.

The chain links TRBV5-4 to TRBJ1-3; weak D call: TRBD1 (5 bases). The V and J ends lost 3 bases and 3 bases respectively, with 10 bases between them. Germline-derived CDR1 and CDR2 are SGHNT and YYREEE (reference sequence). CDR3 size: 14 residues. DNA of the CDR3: TGTGCCAGCAGCTCACCGACAGATGGAAACACCATATATTTT. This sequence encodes CASSSPTDGNTIYF.

CDR3 nucleotide sequence: TGCAGCGGCGTAGCGACAGGGGGCGACGAGCAGTACTTC. Translation gives CSGVATGGDEQYF. The chain links TRBV29-1 to TRBJ2-7; TRBD1 aligns across 10 bases. Germline assignment: CDR1 SQVTM and CDR2 ANQGSEA. The CDR3 spans 13 residues. J was trimmed by 5 bases and V by 7 bases; bases with no gene match: 8.

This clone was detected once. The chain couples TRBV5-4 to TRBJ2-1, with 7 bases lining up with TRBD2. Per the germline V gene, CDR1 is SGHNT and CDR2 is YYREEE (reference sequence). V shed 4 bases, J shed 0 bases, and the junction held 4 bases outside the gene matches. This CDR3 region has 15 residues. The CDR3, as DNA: TGTGCCAGCAGCCCCGGCGGGGGCTCCTACAATGAGCAGTTCTTC. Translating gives CASSPGGGSYNEQFF.

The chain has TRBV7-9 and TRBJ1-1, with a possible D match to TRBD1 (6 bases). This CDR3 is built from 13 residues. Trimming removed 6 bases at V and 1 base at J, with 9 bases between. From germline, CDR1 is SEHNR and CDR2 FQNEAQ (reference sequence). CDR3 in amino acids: CASSRGANTEAFF. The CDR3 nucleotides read TGTGCCAGCAGTCGGGGGGCGAACACTGAAGCTTTCTTT.

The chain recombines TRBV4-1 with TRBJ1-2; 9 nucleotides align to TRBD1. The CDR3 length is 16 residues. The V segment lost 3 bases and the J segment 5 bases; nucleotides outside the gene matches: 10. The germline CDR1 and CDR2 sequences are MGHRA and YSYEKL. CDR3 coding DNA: TGCGCCAGCAGCCACGGAACAGGGGGCCTGCTATATGGCTACACCTTC. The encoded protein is CASSHGTGGLLYGYTF.

CDR3 amino acids: CASSSTGTTLYEQYF. The DNA for the CDR3 is TGTGCCAGCAGTTCCACCGGGACAACCCTCTACGAGCAGTACTTC. The genes are TRBV28 and TRBJ2-7; a weak D match, TRBD1 (6 bases). The CDR3 loop spans 15 amino acids. V was clipped by 4 bases and J by 3 bases, with 16 bases between them. Germline values: CDR1 MDHEN, CDR2 SYDVKM. The complete variable domain, with remaining parts taken from reference TRBV28 and TRBJ2-7, reads DVKVTQSSRYLVKRTGEKVFLECVQDMDHENMFWYRQDPGLGLRLIYFSYDVKMKEKGDIPEGYSVSREKKERFSLILESASTNQTSMYLCASSSTGTTLYEQYFGPGTRLTVT.

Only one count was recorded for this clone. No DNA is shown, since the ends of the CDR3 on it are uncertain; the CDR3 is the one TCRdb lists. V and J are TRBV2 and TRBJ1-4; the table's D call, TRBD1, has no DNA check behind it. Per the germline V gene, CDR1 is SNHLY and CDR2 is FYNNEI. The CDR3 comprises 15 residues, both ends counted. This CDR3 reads CASSDDSLFGQGNSF.

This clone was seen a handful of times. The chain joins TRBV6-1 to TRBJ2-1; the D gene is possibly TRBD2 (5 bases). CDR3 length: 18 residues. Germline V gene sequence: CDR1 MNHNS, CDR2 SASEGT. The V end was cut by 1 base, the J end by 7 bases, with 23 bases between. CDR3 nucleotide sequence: TGTGCCAGCAGTGAAGGGGTTGGACGCGGCTCTACGGGGAATGAGCAGTTCTTC. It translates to CASSEGVGRGSTGNEQFF.

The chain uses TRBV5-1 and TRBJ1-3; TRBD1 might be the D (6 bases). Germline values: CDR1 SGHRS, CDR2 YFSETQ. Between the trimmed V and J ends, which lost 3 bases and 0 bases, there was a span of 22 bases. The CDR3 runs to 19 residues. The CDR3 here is CASSWGTAGTTISGNTIYF. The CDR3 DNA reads TGCGCCAGCAGCTGGGGAACTGCCGGGACAACGATCTCTGGAAACACCATATATTTT. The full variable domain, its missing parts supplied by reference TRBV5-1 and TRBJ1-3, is KAGVTQTPRYLIKTRGQQVTLSCSPISGHRSVSWYQQTPGQGLQFLFEYFSETQRNKGNFPGRFSGRQFSNSRSEMNVSTLELGDSALYLCASSWGTAGTTISGNTIYFGEGSWLTVV.

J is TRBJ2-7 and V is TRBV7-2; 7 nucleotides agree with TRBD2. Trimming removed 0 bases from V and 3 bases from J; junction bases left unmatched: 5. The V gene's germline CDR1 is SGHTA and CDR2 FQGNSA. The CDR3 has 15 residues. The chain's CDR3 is CASSLAGRGSYEQYF. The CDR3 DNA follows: TGTGCCAGCAGCTTAGCTGGGCGGGGGAGCTACGAGCAGTACTTC.

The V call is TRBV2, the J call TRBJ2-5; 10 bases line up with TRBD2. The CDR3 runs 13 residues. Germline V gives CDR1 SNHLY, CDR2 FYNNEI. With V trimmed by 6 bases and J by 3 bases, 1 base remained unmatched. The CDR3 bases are TGTGCCAGCAGGGGGACTAGCGAAGAGACCCAGTACTTC. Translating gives CASRGTSEETQYF.

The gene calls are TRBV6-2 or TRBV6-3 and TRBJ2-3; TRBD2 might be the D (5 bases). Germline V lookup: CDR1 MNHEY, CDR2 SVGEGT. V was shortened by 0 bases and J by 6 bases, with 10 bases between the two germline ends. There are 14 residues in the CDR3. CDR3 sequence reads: CASSYSREFDTQYF. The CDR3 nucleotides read TGTGCCAGCAGTTACTCGAGGGAATTTGATACGCAGTATTTT.

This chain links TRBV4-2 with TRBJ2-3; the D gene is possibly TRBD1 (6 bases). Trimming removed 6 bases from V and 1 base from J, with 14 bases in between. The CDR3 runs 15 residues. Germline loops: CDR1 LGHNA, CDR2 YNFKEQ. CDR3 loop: CASRSSTGRTDTQYF. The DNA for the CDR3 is TGTGCCAGCAGGAGTAGTACAGGGCGCACAGATACGCAGTATTTT.

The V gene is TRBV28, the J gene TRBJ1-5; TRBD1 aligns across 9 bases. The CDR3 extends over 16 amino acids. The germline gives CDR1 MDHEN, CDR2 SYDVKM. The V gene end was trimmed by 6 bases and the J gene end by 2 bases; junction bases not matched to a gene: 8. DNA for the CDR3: TGTGCCAGCAGCATACACAGGGGGCCAGGCAATCAGCCCCAGCATTTT. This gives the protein CASSIHRGPGNQPQHF.

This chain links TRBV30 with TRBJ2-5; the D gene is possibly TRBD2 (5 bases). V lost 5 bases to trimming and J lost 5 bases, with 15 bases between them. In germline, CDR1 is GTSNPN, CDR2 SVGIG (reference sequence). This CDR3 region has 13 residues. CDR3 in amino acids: CAWGRGSEETQYF. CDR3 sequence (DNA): TGTGCCTGGGGGCGAGGGTCGGAGGAGACCCAGTACTTC.

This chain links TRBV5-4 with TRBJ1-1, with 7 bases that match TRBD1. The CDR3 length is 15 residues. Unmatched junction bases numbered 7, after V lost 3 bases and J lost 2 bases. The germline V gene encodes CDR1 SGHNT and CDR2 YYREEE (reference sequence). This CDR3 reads CASSSPGQRNTEAFF. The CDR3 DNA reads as TGTGCCAGCAGCTCTCCGGGACAGAGAAACACTGAAGCTTTCTTT.

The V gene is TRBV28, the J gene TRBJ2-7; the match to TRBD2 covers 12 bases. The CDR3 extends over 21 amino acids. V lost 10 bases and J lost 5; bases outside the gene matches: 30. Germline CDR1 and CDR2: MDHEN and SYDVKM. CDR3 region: CATLTRDPASGGAGLPNEQYF. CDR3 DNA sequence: TGTGCCACCTTGACCCGGGACCCGGCTAGCGGGGGGGCCGGCCTACCTAACGAGCAGTACTTC.

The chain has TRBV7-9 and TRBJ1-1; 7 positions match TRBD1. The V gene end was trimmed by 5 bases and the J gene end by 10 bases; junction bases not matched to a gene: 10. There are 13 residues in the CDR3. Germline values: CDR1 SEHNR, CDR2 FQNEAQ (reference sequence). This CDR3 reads CASSKADRERAFF. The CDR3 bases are TGTGCCAGCAGCAAAGCAGACAGGGAGAGAGCTTTCTTT. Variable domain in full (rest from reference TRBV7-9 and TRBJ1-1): DTGVSQNPRHKITKRGQNVTFRCDPISEHNRLYWYRQTLGQGPEFLTYFQNEAQLEKSRLLSDRFSAERPKGSFSTLEIQRTEQGDSAMYLCASSKADRERAFFGQGTRLTVV.

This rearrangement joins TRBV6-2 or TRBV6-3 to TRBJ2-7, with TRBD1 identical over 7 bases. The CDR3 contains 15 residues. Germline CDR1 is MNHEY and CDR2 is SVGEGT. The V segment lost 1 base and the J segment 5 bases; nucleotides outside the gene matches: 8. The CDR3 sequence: CASSYLGGGSDEQYF. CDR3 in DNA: TGTGCCAGCAGTTACTTAGGGGGCGGATCAGACGAGCAGTACTTC.

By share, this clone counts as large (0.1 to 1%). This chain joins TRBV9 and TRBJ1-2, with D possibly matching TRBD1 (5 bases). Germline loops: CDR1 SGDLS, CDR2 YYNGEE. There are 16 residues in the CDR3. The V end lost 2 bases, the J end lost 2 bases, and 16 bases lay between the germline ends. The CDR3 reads CASSVLGGEENYGYTF. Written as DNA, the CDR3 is TGTGCCAGCAGCGTCCTCGGGGGAGAGGAGAACTATGGCTACACCTTC.

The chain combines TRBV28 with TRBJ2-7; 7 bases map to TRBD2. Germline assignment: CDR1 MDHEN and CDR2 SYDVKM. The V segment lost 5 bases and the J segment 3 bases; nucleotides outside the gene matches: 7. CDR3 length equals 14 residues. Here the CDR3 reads CASSLGGSNYEQYF. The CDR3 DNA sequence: TGTGCCAGCAGTCTCGGGGGGTCGAACTACGAGCAGTACTTC.

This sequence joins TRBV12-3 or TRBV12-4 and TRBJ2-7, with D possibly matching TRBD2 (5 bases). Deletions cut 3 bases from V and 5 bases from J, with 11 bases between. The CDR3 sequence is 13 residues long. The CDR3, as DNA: TGTGCCAGCAGTTTTACGGGGATAAACGAGCAGTACTTC. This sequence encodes CASSFTGINEQYF.